This T cell receptor (beta chain) was sequenced in a study of radiotherapy plus CTLA-4 blockade in lung cancer. Notes on the study in general: Early blood T cell clone dynamics, with interferon-beta, were reported to best predict response.

Regarding this clone: Its specificity is unknown.

The germline gives CDR1 KGHSH, CDR2 LQKENI. There are 14 residues in the CDR3. V lost 4 bases, J lost 4 bases, and 13 bases lay in between. The data were produced by immunoSEQ multiplex PCR, yet TCRdb's version contains in-frame clones alone and is incomplete. The data show 60,000 to 70,000 clones, less than 80% seen once. The clonotype originates from a human donor with non-small cell lung cancer who had a complete response to radiotherapy plus ipilimumab. The source was peripheral blood, collected from a patient treated with radiotherapy plus ipilimumab. This chain links TRBV18 with TRBJ1-2; D remains unclear. The CDR3 region has the DNA TGTGCCAGCTCACAGGTGGGAGGTTTCTATGGCTACACCTTC. Translation gives CASSQVGGFYGYTF.